This is a list of T cell receptor beta chains from one sample in a study of T cells in Graves' hyperthyroidism and ophthalmopathy. TCRdb re-derived calls from the multiplex PCR reads in MiXCR, one entry per CDR3 protein. Altogether approximately 330,000 distinct CDR3 sequences are present, roughly an eighth being singletons, with the ten largest covering almost 35%. The sequencing sample was made of blood. The receptors here all came from a woman aged 40 to 49 with Graves' ophthalmopathy. Each CDR3 is given with its conserved first and last residue. Fields, in order: J gene, V gene, clone size, D gene, CDR3 DNA, CDR3 protein. The D gene is left open where the match is weak. Only some rows state a clone size, as once, few, many or a class for expanded clones.

TRBJ2-7 TRBV11-2 many NA TGTGCCAGCAGCTTAGCACCGCGGATCGGATACGAGCAGTACTTC CASSLAPRIGYEQYF
TRBJ1-4 TRBV2 many NA TGTGCCAGCAGTGAAACTAGCGAAAAACTGTTTTTT CASSETSEKLFF
TRBJ1-6 TRBV2 many NA TGTGCCAGCCTTATCCAGACAGCCCAGAATTCACCCCTCCACTTT CASLIQTAQNSPLHF
TRBJ1-2 TRBV2 many TRBD1 TGTGCCAGCCAGCAGGAGAGGGGGACAGGGGTTAATAACTATGGCTACACCTTC CASQQERGTGVNNYGYTF
TRBJ2-7 TRBV18 few NA TGTGCCAGCTCACCAACGATCGGGGGTTGGGACTACGAGCAGTACTTC CASSPTIGGWDYEQYF
TRBJ1-6 TRBV3-1 NA NA TGTGCCAGCAGCCGAATCACGGGGGGCCTAAACGATAATTCACCCCTCCACTTT CASSRITGGLNDNSPLHF
TRBJ1-4 TRBV5-5 few NA TGTGCCAGCAGCTTGGGGCGGGGAGCTCCAACTAATGAAAAACTGTTTTTT CASSLGRGAPTNEKLFF
TRBJ2-7 TRBV20-1 many TRBD2 TGCAGTGCTAGAGACTACTCTAGCGGCTACGAGCAGTACTTC CSARDYSSGYEQYF
TRBJ1-2 TRBV29-1 few TRBD1 TGCAGCGTCGCCGCACAGGGGTTTGATGGCTACACCTTC CSVAAQGFDGYTF
TRBJ2-3 TRBV24-1 many TRBD2 TGTGCCACCAGTGATCTAGCGGGAGGGCCAACAGATACGCAGTATTTT CATSDLAGGPTDTQYF
TRBJ1-6 TRBV29-1 many TRBD1 TGCAGCGTTGGACAGGGTATAGGTTCACCCCTCCACTTT CSVGQGIGSPLHF
TRBJ1-5 TRBV4-1 many NA TGCGCCAGCAGCCATCTAGCTCAAAATCAGCCCCAGCATTTT CASSHLAQNQPQHF
TRBJ2-5 TRBV20-1 NA TRBD1 TGCAGTGCTATCTCGGGACAGTCGTACCAAGAGACCCAGTACTTC CSAISGQSYQETQYF
TRBJ2-7 TRBV7-2 many NA TGTGCCAGCAGCTTAGGGATAAACTCCTACGAGCAGTACTTC CASSLGINSYEQYF
TRBJ2-3 TRBV11-2 many TRBD2 TGTGCCAGCAGCAAGCGGATAGCGGGAGAGGTCACAGATACGCAGTATTTT CASSKRIAGEVTDTQYF
TRBJ2-7 TRBV30 few TRBD2 TGTGCCTGGAGTGTGTCTTTAAGCGGGGAAGGGGAGCAGTACTTC CAWSVSLSGEGEQYF
TRBJ1-6 TRBV7-9 many NA TGTGCCAGCAGCGCAGGGAATTCACCCCTCCACTTT CASSAGNSPLHF
TRBJ1-2 TRBV27 many NA TGTGCCAGCAGTTTATCGAGCTGGGATGGCTACACCTTC CASSLSSWDGYTF
TRBJ1-5 TRBV20-1 NA NA TGCAGTGCTAGAGATCAGTGGGGGCTTAATCAGCCCCAGCATTTT CSARDQWGLNQPQHF
TRBJ1-4 TRBV14 many NA TGTGCCAGCAGCCAAGATAGGCGGCAGTACGAAAAACTGTTTTTT CASSQDRRQYEKLFF
TRBJ2-1 TRBV20-1 few TRBD2 TGCAGTGCTACCTGGAAGGAGACTAGCGGGAGGTTCTCCTACAATGAGCAGTTCTTC CSATWKETSGRFSYNEQFF
TRBJ2-3 TRBV25-1 many TRBD1 TGTGCCAGCAGTCCAGGGGGATTTTCCCTCACAGATACGCAGTATTTT CASSPGGFSLTDTQYF
TRBJ2-1 TRBV9 few TRBD2 TGTGCCAGCAGCGCGCGACTAGCGGGGCCCTCCTACAATGGGCAGTTCTTC CASSARLAGPSYNGQFF
TRBJ2-5 TRBV20-1 NA TRBD2 TGCAGTGCTCTAGCGGATTTGACCCAGTACTTC CSALADLTQYF
TRBJ2-3 TRBV18 many TRBD2 TGTGCCAGCTCACCACCGGGGACTAGCGGGAAAGATACGCAGTATTTT CASSPPGTSGKDTQYF
TRBJ1-2 TRBV28 many TRBD1 TGTGCCAGCAGCGAGGACAGGGATGGCTATGGCTACACCTTC CASSEDRDGYGYTF
TRBJ2-5 TRBV7-9 few NA TGTGCCAGCAGCTTAGTTGGCTCAGTCCAAGAGACCCAGTACTTC CASSLVGSVQETQYF